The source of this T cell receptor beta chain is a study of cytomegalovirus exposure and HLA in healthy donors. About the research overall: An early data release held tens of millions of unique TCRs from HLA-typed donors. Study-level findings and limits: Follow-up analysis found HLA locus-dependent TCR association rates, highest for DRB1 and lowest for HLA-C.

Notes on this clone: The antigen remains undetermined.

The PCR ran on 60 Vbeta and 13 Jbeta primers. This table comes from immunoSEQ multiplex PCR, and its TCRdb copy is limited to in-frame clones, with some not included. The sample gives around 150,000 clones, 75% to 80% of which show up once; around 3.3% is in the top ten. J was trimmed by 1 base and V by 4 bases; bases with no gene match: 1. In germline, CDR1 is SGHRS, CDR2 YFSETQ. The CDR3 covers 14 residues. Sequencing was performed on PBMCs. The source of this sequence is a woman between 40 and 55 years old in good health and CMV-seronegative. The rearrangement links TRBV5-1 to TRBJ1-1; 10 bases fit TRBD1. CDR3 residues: CASSRQGANTEAFF. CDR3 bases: TGCGCCAGCAGCCGACAGGGGGCGAACACTGAAGCTTTCTTT.